Below are 12 T cell receptor beta chains sequenced from a single sample in a study of human T cells and chemical hapten exposure. Time point denoted: pre-sensitization, week 0. The treatment was: therapeutic diphenylcyclopropenone sensitization with weekly scalp DPC. TCRdb re-analysed the RACE reads in MiXCR, keeping a single row per CDR3 protein. The sample holds more than 300,000 distinct CDR3 sequences; 5% to 6.5% are singletons and the top ten take roughly 8.2%. The input for sequencing was whole blood, taken in connection with sensitization to the hapten diphenylcyclopropenone (DPC). The source of these receptors is a woman between 18 and 29 years old with alopecia areata. Some clones in this sample may be carry-over from other donors' samples.

The genes are TRBV5-1 and TRBJ2-1; D perhaps matches TRBD2 (5 bases). The CDR3 is 13 amino acids. The germline V and J ends were trimmed by 4 bases and 9 bases, with 14 bases remaining between them. Germline values: CDR1 SGHRS, CDR2 YFSETQ. The CDR3: CASSRYGDPEQFF. The DNA of the CDR3 is TGCGCCAGCAGCAGGTACGGGGATCCTGAGCAGTTCTTC. Full variable domain (remainder filled in from reference TRBV5-1 and TRBJ2-1): KAGVTQTPRYLIKTRGQQVTLSCSPISGHRSVSWYQQTPGQGLQFLFEYFSETQRNKGNFPGRFSGRQFSNSRSEMNVSTLELGDSALYLCASSRYGDPEQFFGPGTRLTVL.

This clonotype was seen repeatedly, ten times or more. The chain employs TRBV21-1 and TRBJ1-2; TRBD1 is the table's D call, not checked against the DNA. TRBV21-1 is marked as a pseudogene. The CDR3 length is 16 residues. The CDR3 coding sequence is TGTGCCAGCAGCAAAGACGACAGGGTGAGGGGCTATGGCTACACCTTC. Its protein is CASSKDDRVRGYGYTF.

The chain links TRBV6-5 to TRBJ2-5, with D possibly being TRBD2 (6 bases). CDR1 MNHEY and CDR2 SVGAGI come from the germline V gene. The germline V and J ends were trimmed by 5 bases and 4 bases, with 8 bases remaining between them. The CDR3 runs 12 residues. The chain's CDR3 is CASSGDSETQYF. In nucleotides, the CDR3 is TGTGCCAGCAGTGGGGACTCAGAGACCCAGTACTTC.

Ten or more counts support this clonotype. The chain carries TRBV4-3 and TRBJ1-2; TRBD1 might be the D (5 bases). Deletions cut 3 bases from V and 8 bases from J, with 16 bases between. The CDR3 is 14 residues long. The germline V gene has CDR1 LGHNA and CDR2 YSLEER. The CDR3 sequence: CASSQDTGRGGYTF. CDR3 in DNA: TGCGCCAGCAGCCAGGACACTGGCCGCGGGGGCTACACCTTC.

This clonotype was observed many times. The rearrangement joins TRBV6-6 to TRBJ2-3, with unresolved D. With 3 bases removed from V and 4 bases from J, the gap between germline ends came to 20 bases. Germline V CDR1 and CDR2: MNHNY, SVGAGI (reference sequence). The CDR3 covers 17 residues. This CDR3 reads CASSYGKAPAPADTQYF. CDR3 bases: TGTGCCAGCAGTTATGGGAAGGCCCCGGCCCCCGCAGATACGCAGTATTTT.

This clonotype has more than one count but fewer than ten. This chain joins TRBV12-3 or TRBV12-4 and TRBJ1-6; weak D call: TRBD1 (5 bases). There are 16 residues in the CDR3. V was shortened by 3 bases and J by 11 bases, with 20 bases between the two germline ends. CDR3 bases: TGTGCCAGCAGTTTGTCGGGGCAATGGCCTCGAGCACCCCTCCACTTT. Protein product: CASSLSGQWPRAPLHF.

This clonotype was counted ten times or more. This chain joins TRBV11-3 and TRBJ2-1; perhaps TRBD1 as D (5 bases). From germline, CDR1 is SGHNT and CDR2 YENEEA. The CDR3 is made up of 14 amino acids. Trimming took 5 bases from V and 9 from J, leaving 17 bases between them. As DNA, the CDR3 is TGTGCCAGCAGCCCCCCCTCCCAGGGCGCTGAGCAGTTCTTC. Protein product: CASSPPSQGAEQFF. Full variable domain (missing parts from reference TRBV11-3 and TRBJ2-1): EAGVVQSPRYKIIEKKQPVAFWCNPISGHNTLYWYLQNLGQGPELLIRYENEEAVDDSQLPKDRFSAERLKGVDSTLKIQPAELGDSAVYLCASSPPSQGAEQFFGPGTRLTVL.

This clonotype was observed at least ten times. The V gene is TRBV3-1, the J gene TRBJ2-7; 9 nucleotides line up with TRBD2. CDR1 and CDR2 from the germline V gene are LGHDT and YNNKEL (reference sequence). This CDR3 spans 14 amino acids. Trimming took 4 bases from V and 7 from J; bases not matched to a gene: 8. CDR3 coding DNA: TGTGCCAGCAGCCCCCAGGTAGCGGGGGATGAGCAGTACTTC. Amino acid sequence: CASSPQVAGDEQYF.

The chain employs TRBV12-3 or TRBV12-4 and TRBJ2-3, with D perhaps TRBD2 (6 bases). This CDR3 has 15 amino acids. Trimming shortened V by 3 bases and J by 3 bases, and 13 bases separated the two germline ends. As DNA, the CDR3 is TGTGCCAGCAGTTTGAGTGGCGGGGTAACAGATACGCAGTATTTT. Translation: CASSLSGGVTDTQYF.

This clonotype was observed a handful of times. The rearrangement links TRBV5-8 to TRBJ1-5; D remains unclear. Germline lookup yields CDR1 SGHTS and CDR2 YDEGEE. V lost 1 base and J lost 3, with 8 bases in between. There are 14 residues in the CDR3. CDR3 loop: CASSLMGINQPQHF. DNA of the CDR3: TGTGCCAGCAGCTTGATGGGAATCAATCAGCCCCAGCATTTT.

J is TRBJ1-6 and V is TRBV12-3 or TRBV12-4, with unresolved D. The CDR3 covers 14 residues. V was trimmed by 5 bases and J by 10 bases, leaving 15 bases between them. Here the CDR3 DNA reads TGTGCCAGCAGTCCCGGGCCCCAAATCTCACCCCTCCACTTT. It translates to CASSPGPQISPLHF.

This clonotype was seen repeatedly, ten times or more. The chain combines TRBV6-5 with TRBJ2-7, with D perhaps TRBD1 (6 bases). Trimming removed 0 bases at V and 2 bases at J, with 11 bases between. Germline V gene data show CDR1 as MNHEY and CDR2 as SVGAGI. This CDR3 is built from 15 residues. The CDR3 is CASSYSAGQTYEQYF. CDR3 DNA: TGTGCCAGCAGTTACTCGGCCGGACAGACCTACGAGCAGTACTTC.